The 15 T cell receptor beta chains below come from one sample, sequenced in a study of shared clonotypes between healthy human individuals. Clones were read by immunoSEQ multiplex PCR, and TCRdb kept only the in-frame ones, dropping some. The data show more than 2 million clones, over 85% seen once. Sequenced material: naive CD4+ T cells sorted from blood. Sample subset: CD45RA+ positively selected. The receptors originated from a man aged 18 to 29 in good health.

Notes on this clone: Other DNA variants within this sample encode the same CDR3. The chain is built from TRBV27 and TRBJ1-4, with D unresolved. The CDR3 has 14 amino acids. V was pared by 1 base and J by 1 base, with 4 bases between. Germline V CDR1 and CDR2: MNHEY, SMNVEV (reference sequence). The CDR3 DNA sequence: TGTGCCAGCAGTTTATGGGGAACTAATGAAAAACTGTTTTTT. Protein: CASSLWGTNEKLFF.

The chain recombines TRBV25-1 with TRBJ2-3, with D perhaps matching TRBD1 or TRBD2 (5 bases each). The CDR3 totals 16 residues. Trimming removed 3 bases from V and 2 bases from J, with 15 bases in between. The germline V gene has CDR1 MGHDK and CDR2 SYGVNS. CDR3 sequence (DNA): TGTGCCAGCAGTGACGAGGGGCGAACCGACACAGATACGCAGTATTTT. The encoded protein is CASSDEGRTDTDTQYF.

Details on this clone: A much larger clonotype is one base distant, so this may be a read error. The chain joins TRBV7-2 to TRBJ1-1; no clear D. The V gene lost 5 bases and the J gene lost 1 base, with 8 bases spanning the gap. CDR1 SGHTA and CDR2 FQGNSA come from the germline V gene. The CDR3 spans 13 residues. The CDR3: CASSTYKNTEAFF. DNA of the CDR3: TGTGCCAGCAGCACCTACAAGAACACTGAAGCTTTCTTT.

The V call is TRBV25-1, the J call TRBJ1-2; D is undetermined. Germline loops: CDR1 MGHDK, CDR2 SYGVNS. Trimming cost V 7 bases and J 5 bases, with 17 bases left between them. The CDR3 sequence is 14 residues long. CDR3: CASKGVGVVYGYTF. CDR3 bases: TGTGCCAGCAAAGGCGTCGGCGTCGTTTATGGCTACACCTTC.

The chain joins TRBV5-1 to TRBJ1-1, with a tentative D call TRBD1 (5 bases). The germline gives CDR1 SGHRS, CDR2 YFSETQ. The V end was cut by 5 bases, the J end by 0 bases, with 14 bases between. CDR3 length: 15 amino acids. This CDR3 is CASSPGGDVNTEAFF. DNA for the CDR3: TGCGCCAGCAGTCCCGGGGGGGATGTGAACACTGAAGCTTTCTTT.

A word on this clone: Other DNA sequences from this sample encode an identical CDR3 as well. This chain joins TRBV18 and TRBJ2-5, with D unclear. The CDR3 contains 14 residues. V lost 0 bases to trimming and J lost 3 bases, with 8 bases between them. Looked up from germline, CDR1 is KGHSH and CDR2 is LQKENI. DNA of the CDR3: TGTGCCAGCTCACCACCGGGTGGGAAAGAGACCCAGTACTTC. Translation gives CASSPPGGKETQYF.

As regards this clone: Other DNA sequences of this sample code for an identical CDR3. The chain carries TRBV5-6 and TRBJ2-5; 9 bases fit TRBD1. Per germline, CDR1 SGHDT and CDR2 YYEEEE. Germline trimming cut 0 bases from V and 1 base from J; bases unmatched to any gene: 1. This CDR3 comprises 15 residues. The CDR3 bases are TGTGCCAGCAGCTTGGGACAGGGGGTCCAAGAGACCCAGTACTTC. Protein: CASSLGQGVQETQYF.

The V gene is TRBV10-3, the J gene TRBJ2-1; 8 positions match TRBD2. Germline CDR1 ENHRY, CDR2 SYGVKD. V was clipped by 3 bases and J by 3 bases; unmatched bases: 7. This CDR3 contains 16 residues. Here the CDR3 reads CAISDILAANYNEQFF. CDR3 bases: TGTGCCATCAGTGATATACTAGCGGCTAACTACAATGAGCAGTTCTTC.

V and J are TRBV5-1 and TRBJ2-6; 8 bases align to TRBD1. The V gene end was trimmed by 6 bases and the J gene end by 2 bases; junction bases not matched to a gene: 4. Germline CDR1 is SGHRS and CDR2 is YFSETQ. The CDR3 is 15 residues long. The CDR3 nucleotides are TGCGCCAGCACTGAGACAGGGGCTGGGGCCAACGTCCTGACTTTC. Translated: CASTETGAGANVLTF.

The CDR3 DNA reads as TGCGCCAGCAGCCCCCGGGGCAGTTGGGAAAACATTCAGTACTTC. It specifies CASSPRGSWENIQYF. The V gene is TRBV4-3, the J gene TRBJ2-4; D could derive from TRBD1 or TRBD2 (5 bases each). This CDR3 has 15 residues. Deletions cut 4 bases from V and 5 bases from J, with 15 bases between. Germline V gives CDR1 LGHNA, CDR2 YSLEER.

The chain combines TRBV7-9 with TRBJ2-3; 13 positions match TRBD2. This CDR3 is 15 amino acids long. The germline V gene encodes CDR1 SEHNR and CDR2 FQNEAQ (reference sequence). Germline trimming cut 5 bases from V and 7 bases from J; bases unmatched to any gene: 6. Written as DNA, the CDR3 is TGTGCCAGCAGCGGACTAGCGGGAGACGAAAATACGCAGTATTTT. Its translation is CASSGLAGDENTQYF. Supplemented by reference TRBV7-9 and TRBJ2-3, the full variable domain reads DTGVSQNPRHKITKRGQNVTFRCDPISEHNRLYWYRQTLGQGPEFLTYFQNEAQLEKSRLLSDRFSAERPKGSFSTLEIQRTEQGDSAMYLCASSGLAGDENTQYFGPGTRLTVL.

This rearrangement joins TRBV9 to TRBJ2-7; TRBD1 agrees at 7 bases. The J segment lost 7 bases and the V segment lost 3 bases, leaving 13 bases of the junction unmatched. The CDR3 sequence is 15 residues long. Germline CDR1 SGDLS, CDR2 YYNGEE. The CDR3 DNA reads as TGTGCCAGCAGCGCAAACAGGGGACCCTACTCTGAGCAGTACTTC. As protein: CASSANRGPYSEQYF.

This chain's CDR3 is CASSLGAAGAYNEQFF. CDR3 bases: TGTGCCAGCAGCTTAGGGGCAGCGGGAGCCTACAATGAGCAGTTCTTC. J is TRBJ2-1 and V is TRBV7-6; 8 nucleotides align to TRBD2. Germline V CDR1 and CDR2: SGHVS, FNYEAQ. CDR3 size: 16 residues. Germline trimming cut 1 base from V and 2 bases from J; bases unmatched to any gene: 4.

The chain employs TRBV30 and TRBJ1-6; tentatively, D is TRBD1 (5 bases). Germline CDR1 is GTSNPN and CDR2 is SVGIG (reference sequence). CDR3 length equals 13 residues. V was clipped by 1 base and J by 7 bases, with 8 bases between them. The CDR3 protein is CAWSGDGNSPLHF. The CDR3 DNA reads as TGTGCCTGGAGTGGGGACGGAAATTCACCCCTCCACTTT.

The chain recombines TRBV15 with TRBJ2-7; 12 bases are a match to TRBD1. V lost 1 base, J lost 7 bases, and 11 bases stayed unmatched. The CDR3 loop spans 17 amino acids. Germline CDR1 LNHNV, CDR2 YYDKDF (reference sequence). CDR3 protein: CATSRAGTGGLVWEQYF. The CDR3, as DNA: TGTGCCACCAGCAGAGCAGGGACAGGGGGCTTAGTCTGGGAGCAGTACTTC. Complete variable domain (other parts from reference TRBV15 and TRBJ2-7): DAMVIQNPRYQVTQFGKPVTLSCSQTLNHNVMYWYQQKSSQAPKLLFHYYDKDFNNEADTPDNFQSRRPNTSFCFLDIRSPGLGDTAMYLCATSRAGTGGLVWEQYFGPGTRLTVT.